This entry features one TCR beta chain sequence. Its target is unknown. The record originates from a study of T cells after yellow fever vaccination. Study-level results: Primary-vaccination clones mostly resurfaced post-booster (roughly 97% CD4, approximately 90% CD8). Abundant clonotypes (contaminants from the bulk population) could be present in FACS-sorted repertoires.

The CDR3 contains 12 residues. Germline-derived CDR1 and CDR2 are SEHNR and FQNEAQ (reference sequence). The V and J ends lost 3 bases and 9 bases respectively, with 11 bases between them. TCRdb used MiXCR to reprocess the 5' RACE reads, holding one entry per CDR3 protein. The table shows around 590,000 distinct CDR3 sequences, with around 12% occurring only once. The chain employs TRBV7-9 and TRBJ2-5; a weak D match, TRBD1 (5 bases). The sequencing here drew on PBMCs, taken on the day of the yellow fever booster vaccination. The TCR comes from a man aged 25 to 45 who received the YFV17D yellow fever vaccine. The CDR3 DNA is TGTGCCAGCAGCTTTGGGGCCCCTGCCCAGTACTTC. Translated: CASSFGAPAQYF.